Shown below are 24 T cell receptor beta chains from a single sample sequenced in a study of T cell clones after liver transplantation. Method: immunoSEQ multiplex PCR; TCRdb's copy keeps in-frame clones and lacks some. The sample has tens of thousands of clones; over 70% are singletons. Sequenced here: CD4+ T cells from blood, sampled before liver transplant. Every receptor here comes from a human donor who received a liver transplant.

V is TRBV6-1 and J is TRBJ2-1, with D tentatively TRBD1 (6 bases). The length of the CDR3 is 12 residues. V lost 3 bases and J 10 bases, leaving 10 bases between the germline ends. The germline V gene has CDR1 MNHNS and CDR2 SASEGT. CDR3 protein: CASSDAGTEQFF. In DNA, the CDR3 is TGTGCCAGCAGTGACGCAGGGACAGAGCAGTTCTTC.

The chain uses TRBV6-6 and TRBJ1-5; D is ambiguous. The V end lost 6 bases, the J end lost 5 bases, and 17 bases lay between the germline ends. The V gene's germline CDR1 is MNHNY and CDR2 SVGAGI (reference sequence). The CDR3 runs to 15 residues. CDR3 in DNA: TGTGCCAGCAGGGGTACTGTGAGGTCCGATCAGCCCCAGCATTTT. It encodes CASRGTVRSDQPQHF.

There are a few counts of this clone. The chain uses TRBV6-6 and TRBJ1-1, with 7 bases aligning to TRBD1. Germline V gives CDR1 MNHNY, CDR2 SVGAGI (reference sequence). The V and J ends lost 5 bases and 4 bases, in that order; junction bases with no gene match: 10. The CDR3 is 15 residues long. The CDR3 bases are TGTGCCAGCAGTAGGACAGGAGACGGGACCACTGAAGCTTTCTTT. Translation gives CASSRTGDGTTEAFF.

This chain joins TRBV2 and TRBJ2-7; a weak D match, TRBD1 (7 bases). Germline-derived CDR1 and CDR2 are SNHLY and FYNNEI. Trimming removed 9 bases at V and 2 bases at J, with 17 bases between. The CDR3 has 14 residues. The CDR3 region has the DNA TGTGCCAGTCTCGGGCAGGGGGGCCCCTACGAGCAGTACTTC. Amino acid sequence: CASLGQGGPYEQYF.

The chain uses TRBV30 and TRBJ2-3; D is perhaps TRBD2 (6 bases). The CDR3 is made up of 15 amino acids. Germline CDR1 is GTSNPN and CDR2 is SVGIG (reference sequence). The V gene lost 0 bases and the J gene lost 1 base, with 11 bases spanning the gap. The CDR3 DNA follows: TGTGCCTGGAGTGTACTCGCGGGGCGCACAGATACGCAGTATTTT. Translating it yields CAWSVLAGRTDTQYF.

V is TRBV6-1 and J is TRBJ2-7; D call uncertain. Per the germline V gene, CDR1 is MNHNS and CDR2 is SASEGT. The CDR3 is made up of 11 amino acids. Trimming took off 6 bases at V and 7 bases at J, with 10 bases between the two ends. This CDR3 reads CASSQKREQYF. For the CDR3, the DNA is TGTGCCAGCAGCCAAAAGAGGGAGCAGTACTTC.

CDR3 nucleotides: TGTGCCAGCAGCTTAGCGAGGCGGAGCACCGGGGAGCTGTTTTTT. As protein: CASSLARRSTGELFF. This rearrangement joins TRBV7-2 to TRBJ2-2, with unresolved D. Trimming shortened V by 0 bases and J by 4 bases, and 9 bases separated the two germline ends. The CDR3 length is 15 residues. CDR1 and CDR2 (germline): SGHTA, FQGNSA.

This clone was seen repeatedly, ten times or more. The CDR3 region is CASRSEAGVDSPLHF. The CDR3 coding sequence is TGCGCCAGCAGGTCGGAGGCGGGGGTGGATTCACCCCTCCACTTT. This sequence joins TRBV5-1 and TRBJ1-6; a weak D match, TRBD1 (5 bases). V gave up 5 bases and J gave up 8 bases, with 17 bases separating them. The CDR3 runs to 15 residues. CDR1 and CDR2 from the germline V gene are SGHRS and YFSETQ.

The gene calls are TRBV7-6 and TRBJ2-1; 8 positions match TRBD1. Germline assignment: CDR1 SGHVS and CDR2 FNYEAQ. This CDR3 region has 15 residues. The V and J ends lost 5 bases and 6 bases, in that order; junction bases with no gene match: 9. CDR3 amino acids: CASSPFDRGPNEQFF. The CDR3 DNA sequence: TGTGCCAGCAGCCCCTTCGACAGGGGCCCCAATGAGCAGTTCTTC.

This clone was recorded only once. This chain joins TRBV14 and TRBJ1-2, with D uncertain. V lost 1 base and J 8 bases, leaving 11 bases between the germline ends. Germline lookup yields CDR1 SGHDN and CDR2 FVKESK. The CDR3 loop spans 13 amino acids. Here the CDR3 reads CASSQVRGEGYTF. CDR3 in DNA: TGTGCCAGCAGCCAAGTCCGGGGAGAAGGCTACACCTTC. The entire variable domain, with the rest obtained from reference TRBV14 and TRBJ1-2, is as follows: EAGVTQFPSHSVIEKGQTVTLRCDPISGHDNLYWYRRVMGKEIKFLLHFVKESKQDESGMPNNRFLAERTGGTYSTLKVQPAELEDSGVYFCASSQVRGEGYTFGSGTRLTVV.

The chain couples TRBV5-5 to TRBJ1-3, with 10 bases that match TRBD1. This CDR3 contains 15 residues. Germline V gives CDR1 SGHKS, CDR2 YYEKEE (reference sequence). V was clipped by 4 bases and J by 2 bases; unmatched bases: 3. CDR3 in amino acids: CASSRGQGAGNTIYF. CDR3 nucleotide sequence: TGTGCCAGCAGCCGCGGACAGGGGGCTGGAAACACCATATATTTT. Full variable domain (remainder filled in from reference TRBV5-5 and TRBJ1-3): DAGVTQSPTHLIKTRGQQVTLRCSPISGHKSVSWYQQVLGQGPQFIFQYYEKEERGRGNFPDRFSARQFPNYSSELNVNALLLGDSALYLCASSRGQGAGNTIYFGEGSWLTVV.

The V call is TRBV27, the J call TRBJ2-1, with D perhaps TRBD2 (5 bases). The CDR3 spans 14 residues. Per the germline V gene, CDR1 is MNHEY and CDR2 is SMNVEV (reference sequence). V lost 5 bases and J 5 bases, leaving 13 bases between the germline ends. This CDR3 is CASSIPPGNNEQFF. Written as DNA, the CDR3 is TGTGCCAGCAGTATTCCCCCCGGGAACAATGAGCAGTTCTTC.

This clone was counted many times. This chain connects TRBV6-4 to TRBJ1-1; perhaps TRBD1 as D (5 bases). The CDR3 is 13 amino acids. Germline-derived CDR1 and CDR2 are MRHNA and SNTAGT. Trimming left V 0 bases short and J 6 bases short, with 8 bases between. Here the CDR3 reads CASSDSWGAEAFF. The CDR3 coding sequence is TGTGCCAGCAGTGACTCATGGGGGGCTGAAGCTTTCTTT.

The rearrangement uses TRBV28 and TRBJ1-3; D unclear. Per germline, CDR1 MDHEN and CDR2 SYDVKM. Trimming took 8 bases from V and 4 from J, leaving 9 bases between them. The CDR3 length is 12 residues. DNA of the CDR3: TGTGCCAGCTTGTCGTCGGGAAACACCATATATTTT. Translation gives CASLSSGNTIYF. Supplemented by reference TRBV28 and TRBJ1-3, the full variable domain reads DVKVTQSSRYLVKRTGEKVFLECVQDMDHENMFWYRQDPGLGLRLIYFSYDVKMKEKGDIPEGYSVSREKKERFSLILESASTNQTSMYLCASLSSGNTIYFGEGSWLTVV.

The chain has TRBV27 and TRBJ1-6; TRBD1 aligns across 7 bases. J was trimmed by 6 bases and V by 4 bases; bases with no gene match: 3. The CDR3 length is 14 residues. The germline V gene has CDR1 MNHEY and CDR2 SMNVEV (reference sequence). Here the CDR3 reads CASSWTGANSPLHF. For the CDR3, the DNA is TGTGCCAGCAGTTGGACAGGAGCTAATTCACCCCTCCACTTT.

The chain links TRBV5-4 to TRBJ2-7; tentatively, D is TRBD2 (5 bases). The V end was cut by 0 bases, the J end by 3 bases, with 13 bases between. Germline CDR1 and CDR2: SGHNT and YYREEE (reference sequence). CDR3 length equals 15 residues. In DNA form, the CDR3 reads TGTGCCAGCAGCTTGGGAGGACTGAAGAGCTACGAGCAGTACTTC. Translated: CASSLGGLKSYEQYF.

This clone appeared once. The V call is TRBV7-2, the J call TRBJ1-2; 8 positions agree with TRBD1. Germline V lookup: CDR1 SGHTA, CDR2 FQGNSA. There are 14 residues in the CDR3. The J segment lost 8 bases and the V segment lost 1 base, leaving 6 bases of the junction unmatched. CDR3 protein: CASSLVRGLSGYTF. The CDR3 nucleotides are TGTGCCAGCAGCTTAGTCAGGGGGCTGAGCGGCTACACCTTC.

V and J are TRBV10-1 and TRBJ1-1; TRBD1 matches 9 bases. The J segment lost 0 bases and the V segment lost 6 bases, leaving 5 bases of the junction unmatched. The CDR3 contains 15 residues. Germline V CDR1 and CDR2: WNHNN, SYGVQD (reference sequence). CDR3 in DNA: TGCGCCAGCAGCGGGACAGGGACCATGAACACTGAAGCTTTCTTT. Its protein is CASSGTGTMNTEAFF.

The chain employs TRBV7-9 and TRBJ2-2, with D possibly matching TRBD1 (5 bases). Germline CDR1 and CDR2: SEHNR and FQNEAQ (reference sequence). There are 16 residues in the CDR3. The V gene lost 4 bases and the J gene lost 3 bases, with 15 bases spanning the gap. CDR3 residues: CASSSGYGADTGELFF. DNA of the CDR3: TGTGCCAGCAGCTCTGGGTATGGGGCGGACACCGGGGAGCTGTTTTTT.

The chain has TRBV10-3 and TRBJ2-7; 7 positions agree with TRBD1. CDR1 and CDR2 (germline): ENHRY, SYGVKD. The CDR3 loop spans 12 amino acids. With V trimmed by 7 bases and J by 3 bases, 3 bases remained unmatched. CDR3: CAIKAGGYEQYF. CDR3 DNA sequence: TGTGCCATCAAAGCAGGGGGCTACGAGCAGTACTTC.

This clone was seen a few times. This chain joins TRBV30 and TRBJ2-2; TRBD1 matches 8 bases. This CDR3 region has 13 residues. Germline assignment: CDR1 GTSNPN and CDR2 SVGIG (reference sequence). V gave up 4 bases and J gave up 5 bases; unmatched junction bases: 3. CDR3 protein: CAWTRTGTGELFF. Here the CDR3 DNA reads TGTGCCTGGACCCGGACAGGGACCGGGGAGCTGTTTTTT.

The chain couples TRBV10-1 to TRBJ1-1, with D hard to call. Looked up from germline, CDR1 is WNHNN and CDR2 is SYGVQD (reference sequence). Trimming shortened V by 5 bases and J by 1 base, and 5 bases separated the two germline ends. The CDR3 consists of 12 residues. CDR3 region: CASSLPNTEAFF. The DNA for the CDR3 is TGCGCCAGCAGTCTCCCGAACACTGAAGCTTTCTTT.

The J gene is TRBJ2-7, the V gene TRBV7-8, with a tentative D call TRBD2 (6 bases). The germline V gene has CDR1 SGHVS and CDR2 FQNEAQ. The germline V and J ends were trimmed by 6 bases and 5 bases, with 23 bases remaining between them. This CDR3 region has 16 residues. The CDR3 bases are TGTGCCAGCAGTCGATACACCGGACGGGAGAGGAACGAGCAGTACTTC. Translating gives CASSRYTGRERNEQYF. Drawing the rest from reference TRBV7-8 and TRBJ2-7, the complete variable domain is GAGVSQSPRYKVAKRGQDVALRCDPISGHVSLFWYQQALGQGPEFLTYFQNEAQLDKSGLPSDRFFAERPEGSVSTLKIQRTQQEDSAVYLCASSRYTGRERNEQYFGPGTRLTVT.

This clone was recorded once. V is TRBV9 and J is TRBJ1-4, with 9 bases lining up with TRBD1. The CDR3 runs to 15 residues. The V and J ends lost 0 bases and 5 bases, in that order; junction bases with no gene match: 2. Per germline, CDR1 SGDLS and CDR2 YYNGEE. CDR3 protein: CASSVGDRGNEKLFF. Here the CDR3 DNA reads TGTGCCAGCAGCGTAGGAGACAGGGGGAATGAAAAACTGTTTTTT. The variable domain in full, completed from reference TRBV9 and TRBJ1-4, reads DSGVTQTPKHLITATGQRVTLRCSPRSGDLSVYWYQQSLDQGLQFLIQYYNGEERAKGNILERFSAQQFPDLHSELNLSSLELGDSALYFCASSVGDRGNEKLFFGSGTQLSVL.